The present TCR beta chain was sequenced within a study of blood T cell repertoires in COVID-19. This CDR3 comprises 15 residues. CDR1 SGHRS and CDR2 YFSETQ come from the germline V gene. Trimming cost V 4 bases and J 6 bases, with 19 bases left between them. Original processing methods: Reference gene primers were amplified, and this amplification served to estimate nucleated cell counts. Data came from immunoSEQ multiplex PCR; TCRdb stores just in-frame clones and leaves some out. V, J and clone size were drawn from that table, and D and trimming were deduced from the DNA. The sample includes fewer than 300,000 clones, more than 85% of them seen just once.

The specimen sequenced was peripheral blood. The rearrangement joins TRBV5-1 to TRBJ1-2; perhaps TRBD1 as D (5 bases). The sequence was obtained from a man aged 25-45 years with acute or convalescent COVID-19. CDR3 nucleotide sequence: TGCGCCAGCAGCGGTGGGTCGTCAGGGCTCGATGGCTACACCTTC. As protein: CASSGGSSGLDGYTF.